A single T cell receptor beta chain is shown here with its context. The sample comes from a study of hypomethylating agent response in myelodysplastic syndrome. Study details: Mean age was approximately 72 +/- 6.3 years; diploid cytogenetics predominated.

This CDR3 is built from 15 residues. The V end was cut by 4 bases, the J end by 4 bases, with 17 bases between. CDR1 is SGHRS and CDR2 is YFSETQ in the germline V gene. Each sample had 350 to 400 ng DNA, as two 200 ng replicates, at survey resolution. Profiling relied on immunoSEQ multiplex PCR, and the TCRdb table lists in-frame clones only, not all of them. This table holds a few thousand clones, 85% to 90% found once. The receptor was derived from a human donor with myelodysplastic syndrome. Sequencing used bone marrow, obtained before or after starting hypomethylating agent treatment for myelodysplastic syndrome (not recorded which). The chain links TRBV5-1 to TRBJ2-5; unclear D gene. CDR3 nucleotides: TGCGCCAGCAGCCCGGGCGAGCAGAGAGGAGAGACCCAGTACTTC. Its protein product is CASSPGEQRGETQYF.